One sample yielded the 28 T cell receptor beta chains listed below, sequenced in a study of T cells after yellow fever vaccination. TCRdb analysed the 5' RACE reads with MiXCR anew, one entry per CDR3 protein. The sample includes approximately 150,000 distinct CDR3 sequences, roughly 6.4% of them seen just once. This specimen was CD4+ T cells sorted from PBMCs, taken on the day of the first yellow fever vaccination. These receptors were collected from a young man who received the YFV17D yellow fever vaccine.

This clonotype has only a few counts. This chain links TRBV4-3 with TRBJ1-6, with 10 bases fitting TRBD1. This CDR3 has 20 residues. The ends lost 1 base at V and 8 bases at J; junction bases unmatched: 17. Germline-derived CDR1 and CDR2 are LGHNA and YSLEER. In DNA form, the CDR3 reads TGCGCCAGCAGCCAAGTGGGGGGGACAGGGGATCGGCCCCATCATTCACCCCTCCACTTT. Translated, it gives CASSQVGGTGDRPHHSPLHF.

This clonotype has a count of ten or more. The CDR3 here is CASSGGLAGVQETQYF. For the CDR3, the DNA is TGCGCCAGCAGCGGGGGACTAGCGGGGGTTCAAGAGACCCAGTACTTC. The chain employs TRBV5-1 and TRBJ2-5; TRBD2 matches 14 bases. CDR3 size: 16 residues. The trim removed 4 bases at V and 2 bases at J, leaving 4 bases unmatched. The V gene's germline CDR1 is SGHRS and CDR2 YFSETQ.

The chain employs TRBV11-2 and TRBJ2-3; D is perhaps TRBD2 (7 bases). V was shortened by 8 bases and J by 2 bases, with 23 bases between the two germline ends. The CDR3 has 17 residues. Per germline, CDR1 SGHAT and CDR2 FQNNGV. The CDR3 coding sequence is TGTGCCAGCGATACTACAAGGGGGGGGCGACCCACAGATACGCAGTATTTT. This translates into CASDTTRGGRPTDTQYF. The variable domain in full, completed from reference TRBV11-2 and TRBJ2-3, reads EAGVAQSPRYKIIEKRQSVAFWCNPISGHATLYWYQQILGQGPKLLIQFQNNGVVDDSQLPKDRFSAERLKGVDSTLKIQPAKLEDSAVYLCASDTTRGGRPTDTQYFGPGTRLTVL.

This clonotype occurred a few times. The gene calls are TRBV5-1 and TRBJ1-4, with 11 positions matching TRBD1. This CDR3 has 15 amino acids. Trimming took 2 bases from V and 8 from J; bases not matched to a gene: 5. From germline, CDR1 is SGHRS and CDR2 YFSETQ. CDR3 sequence (DNA): TGCGCCAGCAGCTTACCCGGGACAGGGGGAGAAAAACTGTTTTTT. It yields the protein CASSLPGTGGEKLFF.

This clonotype was picked up many times. The J gene is TRBJ2-5, the V gene TRBV27; D may correspond to TRBD1 or TRBD2 (5 bases each). The CDR3 totals 13 residues. The germline gives CDR1 MNHEY, CDR2 SMNVEV (reference sequence). Trimming pared 4 bases from V and 4 bases from J, leaving 10 bases between. CDR3 amino acids: CASSSRGRETQYF. The CDR3 coding sequence is TGTGCCAGCAGTTCCCGGGGCCGAGAGACCCAGTACTTC.

This clonotype has ten or more counts. This sequence joins TRBV3-1 and TRBJ2-4; TRBD1 agrees at 8 bases. The CDR3 is 15 amino acids. Trimming took 4 bases from V and 0 from J; bases not matched to a gene: 2. Germline CDR1 LGHDT, CDR2 YNNKEL (reference sequence). This CDR3 is CASSLQGAAKNIQYF. The CDR3 nucleotides are TGTGCCAGCAGCCTCCAGGGGGCAGCCAAAAACATTCAGTACTTC.

This clonotype appeared many times. The V gene is TRBV7-9, the J gene TRBJ2-5; D gene ambiguous. The ends were cut back, 0 bases at V and 4 bases at J, with 6 bases in the middle. Per the germline V gene, CDR1 is SEHNR and CDR2 is FQNEAQ (reference sequence). The CDR3 extends over 13 amino acids. CDR3 nucleotides: TGTGCCAGCAGCTTAGCTTCAAGAGAGACCCAGTACTTC. Its translation is CASSLASRETQYF.

The table lists this clonotype with many counts. The rearrangement joins TRBV5-1 to TRBJ2-5; 8 bases are a match to TRBD1. Germline V CDR1 and CDR2: SGHRS, YFSETQ. This CDR3 is 13 amino acids long. With 3 bases clipped from V and 4 bases from J, the junction kept 2 bases outside the gene matches. DNA of the CDR3: TGCGCCAGCAGCTCACAGGGGGTAGAGACCCAGTACTTC. Residues: CASSSQGVETQYF. The full variable domain, its missing parts supplied by reference TRBV5-1 and TRBJ2-5, is KAGVTQTPRYLIKTRGQQVTLSCSPISGHRSVSWYQQTPGQGLQFLFEYFSETQRNKGNFPGRFSGRQFSNSRSEMNVSTLELGDSALYLCASSSQGVETQYFGPGTRLLVL.

In its sample, this clonotype was seen many times. V is TRBV5-1 and J is TRBJ2-7; the D gene is possibly TRBD2 (6 bases). With 3 bases removed from V and 0 bases from J, the gap between germline ends came to 13 bases. Per the germline V gene, CDR1 is SGHRS and CDR2 is YFSETQ. The CDR3 consists of 15 residues. The CDR3 nucleotides read TGCGCCAGCAGCTGGGGAGGCCCGAGCTCCTACGAGCAGTACTTC. Translated, it gives CASSWGGPSSYEQYF.

This clonotype was found a few times. The CDR3 spells CASSPRGAPSYEQYV. The CDR3 DNA reads TGTGCCAGCAGTCCCAGGGGGGCGCCCTCCTACGAGCAGTACGTC. The V and J genes are TRBV28 and TRBJ2-7, with D tentatively TRBD1 (7 bases). V was pared by 5 bases and J by 0 bases, with 14 bases between. CDR1 and CDR2 from the germline V gene are MDHEN and SYDVKM. The CDR3 length is 15 residues.

The chain recombines TRBV6-1 with TRBJ1-3; D gene ambiguous. Trimming removed 6 bases at V and 7 bases at J, with 13 bases between. This CDR3 contains 13 residues. The germline V gene encodes CDR1 MNHNS and CDR2 SASEGT. The CDR3 sequence is CASSPGEANTIYF. DNA of the CDR3: TGTGCCAGCAGCCCCGGGGAGGCGAACACCATATATTTT.

This clonotype was observed at least ten times. This chain joins TRBV30 and TRBJ2-7, with no clear D. Trimming pared 0 bases from V and 4 bases from J, leaving 4 bases between. The CDR3 contains 11 residues. CDR1 and CDR2 (germline): GTSNPN, SVGIG (reference sequence). The CDR3 DNA reads TGTGCCTGGAGTGTACAGTACGAGCAGTACTTC. Translation gives CAWSVQYEQYF.

This clonotype was observed at least ten times. The chain is built from TRBV5-5 and TRBJ2-5, with D possibly matching TRBD1 (6 bases). V lost 4 bases, J lost 1 base, and 14 bases lay in between. CDR3 length equals 15 residues. From germline, CDR1 is SGHKS and CDR2 YYEKEE (reference sequence). Here the CDR3 DNA reads TGTGCCAGCAGCGTCCTCGGACAGATCCAAGAGACCCAGTACTTC. Its protein is CASSVLGQIQETQYF.

This clonotype was observed a handful of times. V is TRBV20-1 and J is TRBJ1-1; D call uncertain. Trimming pared 1 base from V and 2 bases from J, leaving 11 bases between. CDR1 DFQATT and CDR2 SNEGSKA come from the germline V gene (reference sequence). There are 14 residues in the CDR3. CDR3 sequence reads: CSARAPHQNTEAFF. CDR3 bases: TGCAGTGCTAGAGCCCCCCACCAAAACACTGAAGCTTTCTTT.

This clonotype was observed many times. This sequence joins TRBV7-9 and TRBJ2-2; TRBD1 matches at 10 bases. Germline V gene sequence: CDR1 SEHNR, CDR2 FQNEAQ (reference sequence). CDR3 length equals 14 residues. V lost 10 bases to trimming and J lost 3 bases; unmatched junction nucleotides: 5. CDR3 nucleotides: TGTGCCAACAGAGGACAGGGGGACACCGGGGAGCTGTTTTTT. Translated: CANRGQGDTGELFF.

The V and J genes are TRBV5-5 and TRBJ2-5; D is unresolved. Germline CDR1 and CDR2: SGHKS and YYEKEE (reference sequence). The length of the CDR3 is 15 residues. Trimming left V 2 bases short and J 5 bases short, with 16 bases between. This CDR3 reads CASSFGGLALETQYF. CDR3 nucleotide sequence: TGTGCCAGCAGCTTTGGTGGGCTCGCGTTGGAGACCCAGTACTTC.

This clonotype was observed a handful of times. The J gene is TRBJ2-1, the V gene TRBV2; 8 bases line up with TRBD1. The CDR3 has 15 amino acids. V gave up 7 bases and J gave up 2 bases; unmatched junction bases: 7. CDR1 SNHLY and CDR2 FYNNEI come from the germline V gene. The chain's CDR3 is CASKVGQGAYNEQFF. In DNA form, the CDR3 reads TGTGCCAGCAAGGTCGGACAGGGAGCCTACAATGAGCAGTTCTTC.

The table lists this clonotype with many counts. The V call is TRBV29-1, the J call TRBJ1-5, with a tentative D call TRBD1 (6 bases). Germline assignment: CDR1 SQVTM and CDR2 ANQGSEA. The CDR3 consists of 14 residues. Between the trimmed V and J ends, which lost 6 bases and 2 bases, there was a span of 14 bases. This chain's CDR3 is CSVQQGIGNQPQHF. Written as DNA, the CDR3 is TGCAGCGTCCAACAGGGAATAGGCAATCAGCCCCAGCATTTT.

This clonotype showed up just a few times. V gene TRBV4-3 combines with J gene TRBJ1-2; 7 nucleotides match TRBD1. This CDR3 spans 15 amino acids. V trimming: 0 bases; J trimming: 6 bases; junction bases outside the gene matches: 7. Germline CDR1 is LGHNA and CDR2 is YSLEER. The CDR3: CASSQDIQGGDGYTF. In DNA, the CDR3 is TGCGCCAGCAGCCAAGATATTCAGGGGGGCGATGGCTACACCTTC.

This clonotype was observed many times. The chain joins TRBV7-2 to TRBJ2-5; tentatively, D is TRBD2 (6 bases). V lost 7 bases to trimming and J lost 4 bases, with 16 bases between them. Germline V gives CDR1 SGHTA, CDR2 FQGNSA. CDR3 length: 14 residues. For the CDR3, the DNA is TGTGCCAGCACCCCTTGGGGGGAAGGAGAGACCCAGTACTTC. Its protein is CASTPWGEGETQYF.

This clonotype was seen many times. The chain couples TRBV7-2 to TRBJ1-2; D not certain. Trimming removed 3 bases at V and 2 bases at J, with 7 bases between. The CDR3 spans 13 residues. Germline V gives CDR1 SGHTA, CDR2 FQGNSA. This chain's CDR3 is CASSLRGNYGYTF. CDR3 sequence (DNA): TGTGCCAGCAGCTTGCGGGGAAACTATGGCTACACCTTC.

This clonotype was seen ten or more times. The CDR3 DNA is TGTGCCTGGAGACACACCCAAACGCGCCCGTTCTTC. Amino acids: CAWRHTQTRPFF. This sequence joins TRBV30 and TRBJ2-1, with D unclear. Germline V lookup: CDR1 GTSNPN, CDR2 SVGIG (reference sequence). V lost 3 bases and J 15 bases, leaving 18 bases between the germline ends. CDR3 length equals 12 residues. Full variable domain (remainder filled in from reference TRBV30 and TRBJ2-1): SQTIHQWPATLVQPVGSPLSLECTVEGTSNPNLYWYRQAAGRGLQLLFYSVGIGQISSEVPQNLSASRPQDRQFILSSKKLLLSDSGFYLCAWRHTQTRPFFGPGTRLTVL.

As to this clonotype: A much more abundant neighbour one base away suggests this may be a read error. The V gene is TRBV12-3 or TRBV12-4, the J gene TRBJ1-2; D is possibly TRBD1 (5 bases). Trimming took off 5 bases at V and 0 bases at J, with 16 bases between the two ends. The length of the CDR3 is 16 residues. CDR3 sequence: CASSPGLGRSNYGYTF. CDR3 coding DNA: TGTGCCAGCAGTCCCGGGCTGGGACGGTCTAACTATGGCTACACCTTC.

A note on this clonotype: A read error may be the cause here, since a much bigger clone is one base away. The J gene is TRBJ2-1, the V gene TRBV21-1; no DNA check was done on the table's D call, TRBD1. TRBV21-1 is deemed a pseudogene. The CDR3 runs 12 residues. DNA of the CDR3: TGTGCCAGCCATGACAGTAAGAATGAGCAGTTCTTC. It encodes CASHDSKNEQFF.

This clonotype was picked up many times. The gene calls are TRBV5-1 and TRBJ2-2; D is possibly TRBD2 (6 bases). Trimming took off 0 bases at V and 0 bases at J, with 6 bases between the two ends. CDR3 length equals 15 residues. Germline V CDR1 and CDR2: SGHRS, YFSETQ. This CDR3 is CASSLASANTGELFF. The CDR3 nucleotides are TGCGCCAGCAGCTTGGCTAGCGCGAACACCGGGGAGCTGTTTTTT.

This clonotype was seen repeatedly, ten times or more. V usage is TRBV3-1 and J usage is TRBJ2-7; D may be TRBD2 (5 bases). Trimming took off 0 bases at V and 1 base at J, with 10 bases between the two ends. The V gene's germline CDR1 is LGHDT and CDR2 YNNKEL (reference sequence). The CDR3 is 15 residues long. CDR3 residues: CASSQDGSSSYEQYF. CDR3 nucleotide sequence: TGTGCCAGCAGCCAAGATGGGAGCAGTTCCTACGAGCAGTACTTC.

This clonotype occurred many times. This rearrangement joins TRBV5-1 to TRBJ2-5; 13 nucleotides match TRBD2. CDR3 length equals 15 residues. V lost 4 bases and J lost 5; bases outside the gene matches: 5. Germline lookup yields CDR1 SGHRS and CDR2 YFSETQ. The CDR3 loop reads CASSIGLAGDETQYF. CDR3 nucleotides: TGCGCCAGCAGCATCGGACTAGCGGGGGATGAGACCCAGTACTTC.

V is TRBV7-2 and J is TRBJ2-7; no clear D. Germline V gives CDR1 SGHTA, CDR2 FQGNSA. Trimming shortened V by 5 bases and J by 0 bases, and 8 bases separated the two germline ends. The CDR3 runs to 13 residues. CDR3 bases: TGTGCCAGCAGCCGACGTGACTCCTACGAGCAGTACTTC. Translation gives CASSRRDSYEQYF.